This TCR beta chain was sequenced during a study of T cell repertoires in cytomegalovirus infection. Turning to the study itself: Carrying CMV and the relevant HLA type showed in public TCR beta signatures.

This clonotype was detected many times. MiXCR, applied by TCRdb to the reads, yields one record per CDR3 protein. This sample has about 97,000 distinct CDR3 sequences, with more than 15% found just once. Unmatched junction bases numbered 5, after V lost 4 bases and J lost 5 bases. The germline V gene encodes CDR1 ENHRY and CDR2 SYGVKD. There are 13 residues in the CDR3. This sequence joins TRBV10-3 and TRBJ2-7; 7 bases align to TRBD1. This sequence originates from a human donor in good health (CMV status not recorded). Some clones in this sample may be carry-over from other donors' samples. Material: PBMCs. CDR3 in DNA: TGTGCCATCAGTGCAGGGGGATTGGACGAGCAGTACTTC. Translated, it gives CAISAGGLDEQYF.